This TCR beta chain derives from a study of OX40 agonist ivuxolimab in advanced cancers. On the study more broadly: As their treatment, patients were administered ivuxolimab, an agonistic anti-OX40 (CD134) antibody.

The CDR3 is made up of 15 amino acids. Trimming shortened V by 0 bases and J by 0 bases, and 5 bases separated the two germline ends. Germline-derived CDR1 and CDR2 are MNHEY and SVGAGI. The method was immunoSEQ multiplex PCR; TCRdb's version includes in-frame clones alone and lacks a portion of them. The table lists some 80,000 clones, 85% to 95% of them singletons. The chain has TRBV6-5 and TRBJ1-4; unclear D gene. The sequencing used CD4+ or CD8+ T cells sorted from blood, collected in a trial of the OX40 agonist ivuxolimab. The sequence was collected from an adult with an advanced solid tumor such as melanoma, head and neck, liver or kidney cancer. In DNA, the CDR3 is TGTGCCAGCAGTTACTCGACCTCAACTAATGAAAAACTGTTTTTT. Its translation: CASSYSTSTNEKLFF.